The rows below give T cell receptor beta chains drawn from one sample of a study of blood T cells in healthy people across ages. Each CDR3 protein is one row after TCRdb ran MiXCR on the 5' RACE reads. The sample has about 640,000 distinct CDR3 sequences, approximately 50% seen once; the top ten hold roughly 34%. The specimen was blood. These receptors came from a man aged 60 to 69 in good health. CDR3s include the opening cysteine and the closing phenylalanine or tryptophan. A D gene is named only where the DNA matches it firmly. Size tells how often a clone was seen (once, few, many) or the class of an expanded clone, and some rows leave it out.

clone_size	v_call	j_call	d_call	cdr3_aa	cdr3_nt
-	TRBV5-1	TRBJ2-7	-	CASTARDRGEQYF	TGCGCCAGCACGGCCCGGGACCGGGGCGAGCAGTACTTC
-	TRBV6-5	TRBJ2-5	-	CASSNLETQYF	TGTGCCAGCAGTAACTTAGAGACCCAGTACTTC
-	TRBV20-1	TRBJ1-1	-	CSASTRRAEGEAFF	TGCAGTGCTAGTACTCGGCGGGCCGAAGGTGAAGCTTTCTTT
-	TRBV18	TRBJ1-1	-	CANSYPGQLPAAFF	TGTGCCAACTCATATCCGGGACAACTGCCGGCGGCTTTCTTT
-	TRBV29-1	TRBJ2-3	TRBD2	CSVVSGGADTQYF	TGCAGCGTTGTTAGCGGGGGGGCAGATACGCAGTATTTT
-	TRBV2	TRBJ1-6	-	CAGSLGSLHF	TGCGCCGGCAGCCTAGGGTCCCTCCACTTT
-	TRBV24-1	TRBJ2-5	TRBD1	CATSDRTGQETQYF	TGTGCCACCAGTGATCGGACAGGTCAAGAGACCCAGTACTTC
-	TRBV4-2	TRBJ1-2	-	CASSQGPGGGDTGYTF	TGTGCCAGCAGCCAAGGGCCGGGCGGAGGGGATACTGGCTACACCTTC
few	TRBV27	TRBJ1-2	-	CASRRTGLNYGYTF	TGTGCCAGCAGACGAACAGGGTTAAACTATGGCTACACCTTC
-	TRBV4-1	TRBJ1-5	-	CASSQTRDVEPQHF	TGCGCCAGCAGCCAAACCAGGGACGTGGAGCCCCAGCATTTT
-	TRBV4-1	TRBJ2-7	-	CASSQGQALSYEQYF	TGCGCCAGCAGCCAAGGACAGGCCCTCTCCTACGAGCAGTACTTC
-	TRBV12-3/TRBV12-4	TRBJ1-6	-	CASSLRTLRNSPLHF	TGTGCCAGCAGTTTACGTACCTTAAGGAATTCACCCCTCCACTTT
-	TRBV5-6	TRBJ2-5	-	CASSPVVSQETQYF	TGTGCCAGCAGCCCGGTAGTCAGTCAAGAGACCCAGTACTTC
-	TRBV7-2	TRBJ2-5	-	CASSSTSQVPGETQYF	TGTGCCAGCAGCTCCACATCACAGGTCCCGGGGGAGACCCAGTACTTC
few	TRBV4-2	TRBJ2-5	-	CASSQVTQKKETQYF	TGTGCCAGCAGCCAAGTGACACAGAAGAAAGAGACCCAGTACTTC
-	TRBV4-2	TRBJ2-5	-	CASSQDGQGPYF	TGTGCCAGCAGCCAAGACGGGCAGGGACCGTACTTC
-	TRBV29-1	TRBJ2-3	-	CSVVGGPDTQYF	TGCAGCGTTGTCGGGGGGCCAGATACGCAGTATTTT
few	TRBV10-3	TRBJ2-1	-	CAISGNDNEQFF	TGTGCCATCAGTGGGAACGACAATGAGCAGTTCTTC
-	TRBV20-1	TRBJ1-5	TRBD1	CSAWTGNQPQHF	TGCAGTGCGTGGACAGGGAATCAGCCCCAGCATTTT
few	TRBV7-9	TRBJ1-4	-	CASSFKGATNEKLFF	TGTGCCAGCAGCTTTAAGGGTGCGACTAATGAAAAACTGTTTTTT
-	TRBV2	TRBJ2-5	-	CASSEGLDPLETQYF	TGTGCCAGCAGTGAAGGACTGGACCCCCTAGAGACCCAGTACTTC
-	TRBV5-1	TRBJ1-5	-	CASSFGRDQPQHF	TGCGCCAGCAGCTTCGGCAGGGATCAGCCCCAGCATTTT
-	TRBV3-1	TRBJ2-1	-	CASSYRAETQFF	TGTGCCAGCAGCTATCGGGCGGAGACCCAGTTCTTC
-	TRBV24-1	TRBJ2-3	TRBD1	CATRDRDTDTQYF	TGTGCCACCAGAGACAGGGACACAGATACGCAGTATTTT
-	TRBV3-1	TRBJ1-1	-	CASSLAKNTEAFF	TGTGCCAGCAGCCTAGCCAAGAACACTGAAGCTTTCTTT
-	TRBV7-9	TRBJ1-4	-	CASSLGAENNEKLFF	TGTGCCAGCAGCTTAGGGGCAGAAAATAATGAAAAACTGTTTTTT
few	TRBV20-1	TRBJ2-4	-	CSARDRRSGQPGDQYF	TGCAGTGCTAGAGACCGGAGGAGCGGTCAACCCGGGGATCAGTACTTC
few	TRBV20-1	TRBJ2-1	TRBD1	CSAFDRGSYNEQFF	TGCAGTGCTTTCGACAGGGGGTCCTACAATGAGCAGTTCTTC
-	TRBV20-1	TRBJ2-4	TRBD2	CSADLGGGKNIQYF	TGCAGTGCTGACCTGGGGGGGGGTAAAAACATTCAGTACTTC
-	TRBV6-1	TRBJ2-1	TRBD1	CASTITRQGANEQFF	TGTGCCAGCACAATAACCAGACAGGGGGCGAATGAGCAGTTCTTC
once	TRBV7-8	TRBJ2-7	-	CASSYRMGGSDEQYF	TGTGCCAGCAGCTACAGAATGGGGGGCTCCGACGAGCAGTACTTC
-	TRBV12-5	TRBJ2-1	-	CASGTGVEQFF	TGTGCTAGCGGGACGGGGGTTGAGCAGTTCTTC
-	TRBV29-1	TRBJ2-3	-	CSVEAMVVSLQYF	TGCAGCGTTGAAGCAATGGTGGTTAGTCTGCAGTATTTT
-	TRBV29-1	TRBJ2-1	TRBD2	CSVEGGAGVQFF	TGCAGCGTTGAAGGAGGAGCGGGGGTGCAGTTCTTC
-	TRBV10-2	TRBJ2-7	-	CASSTGTQSYEQYF	TGCGCCAGCAGCACCGGGACACAGTCCTACGAGCAGTACTTC
once	TRBV2	TRBJ2-1	TRBD2	CASSYTSGREFF	TGTGCCAGCAGTTACACTAGCGGGCGTGAGTTCTTC
-	TRBV7-9	TRBJ1-4	-	CASSLTSPQDMGEKLFF	TGTGCCAGCAGCCTTACCTCACCGCAGGATATGGGTGAAAAACTGTTTTTT
-	TRBV20-1	TRBJ2-7	TRBD1	CSYRDRMTYEQYF	TGCAGCTACCGGGACAGAATGACCTACGAGCAGTACTTC
once	TRBV20-1	TRBJ2-2	TRBD1	CSAGRQGDAGELFF	TGCAGTGCTGGAAGACAGGGGGATGCCGGGGAGCTGTTTTTT
-	TRBV5-1	TRBJ2-5	-	CASSWGVYAESTQYF	TGCGCCAGCAGCTGGGGGGTCTACGCAGAATCGACCCAGTACTTC
few	TRBV12-3/TRBV12-4	TRBJ1-2	-	CASSRVYGYTF	TGTGCCAGCAGTAGGGTTTATGGCTACACCTTC
-	TRBV4-1	TRBJ2-5	-	CASSLTQGYQETQYF	TGCGCCAGCAGCCTTACCCAGGGGTACCAAGAGACCCAGTACTTC
-	TRBV29-1	TRBJ1-2	-	CSVASGSVGYTF	TGCAGCGTTGCGTCAGGAAGCGTAGGCTACACCTTC
few	TRBV29-1	TRBJ1-1	TRBD1	CSTGGTGDTEAFF	TGCAGCACAGGGGGGACAGGGGACACTGAAGCTTTCTTT
-	TRBV20-1	TRBJ1-5	-	CSASLPRGDQPQHF	TGCAGTGCTAGCCTACCGAGGGGCGATCAGCCCCAGCATTTT
-	TRBV6-1	TRBJ1-5	-	CASRTGLTQPQHF	TGTGCCAGCAGAACCGGTCTAACTCAGCCCCAGCATTTT
-	TRBV5-1	TRBJ1-2	-	CASSEDTEVFGYTF	TGCGCCAGCAGCGAGGACACCGAGGTCTTTGGCTACACCTTC
-	TRBV6-1	TRBJ1-1	TRBD1	CASRHPGQGGKEAFF	TGTGCCAGCAGACACCCGGGACAGGGGGGCAAAGAAGCTTTCTTT
few	TRBV10-3	TRBJ2-7	-	CAIRGATGYEQYF	TGTGCCATCAGAGGGGCCACGGGCTACGAGCAGTACTTC
-	TRBV10-3	TRBJ1-1	-	CAISERQGVPPTEAFF	TGTGCCATCAGTGAGAGGCAGGGTGTACCCCCCACTGAAGCTTTCTTT
many	TRBV6-1	TRBJ2-6	-	CASSHLIAGSLGANVLTF	TGTGCCAGCAGCCATCTTATCGCGGGGAGTTTAGGAGCCAACGTCCTGACTTTC
-	TRBV10-2	TRBJ1-2	-	CASSETKGTYGYTF	TGCGCCAGCAGTGAGACGAAGGGGACCTATGGCTACACCTTC
-	TRBV6-6	TRBJ1-4	-	CASTPDGGRATNEKLFF	TGTGCCAGCACCCCCGATGGAGGAAGGGCAACTAATGAAAAACTGTTTTTT
once	TRBV6-1	TRBJ1-5	-	CASSERLSNQPQHF	TGTGCCAGCAGTGAGAGATTAAGCAATCAGCCCCAGCATTTT
-	TRBV20-1	TRBJ2-3	TRBD2	CSARVAASGVADTQYF	TGCAGTGCTAGAGTCGCGGCTAGCGGGGTAGCAGATACGCAGTATTTT
once	TRBV6-2/TRBV6-3	TRBJ1-5	-	CASSYLGRAGYDQPQHF	TGTGCCAGCAGTTACCTCGGCAGGGCCGGCTACGATCAGCCCCAGCATTTT
-	TRBV20-1	TRBJ2-3	-	CSAARQGGSTDTQYF	TGCAGTGCAGCCCGACAGGGAGGAAGCACAGATACGCAGTATTTT
once	TRBV6-5	TRBJ1-5	TRBD1	CASRNRDRVDQPQHF	TGTGCCAGCAGAAACCGGGACAGGGTCGATCAGCCCCAGCATTTT
-	TRBV5-1	TRBJ2-5	-	CASSRLGGLGETQYF	TGCGCCAGCAGCCGATTGGGGGGGCTAGGAGAGACCCAGTACTTC